This is a list of T cell receptor beta chains from one sample in a study of T-cell reconstitution after alpha-beta-depleted transplantation in children. TCRdb reprocessed the PCR reads with MiXCR, giving one entry per CDR3 protein. The sample lists hundreds of thousands of distinct CDR3 sequences, around 9.5% occurring once. The starting material was PBMCs from the stem cell graft donor, obtained from the stem cell graft. The receptors shown here come from a human donor who donated a stem cell graft to a child with acute lymphoblastic leukemia. The conserved cysteine and the conserved F or W are not part of the CDR3 here. The order of the fields is V gene, J gene, CDR3 protein.

TRBV2	TRBJ1-3	ASMAADSGNTIY
TRBV6-2/TRBV6-3	TRBJ1-6	ASSYLNREAPLH
TRBV6-2/TRBV6-3	TRBJ1-2	ASIVGGRKYANYGYT
TRBV5-1	TRBJ1-3	ASTPGGAGNTIY
TRBV29-1	TRBJ2-7	SVDGVGDQEQY
TRBV5-1	TRBJ1-3	ASSLVPGQGTGNTIY
TRBV3-1	TRBJ1-5	ASSQGAAGVGGQPQH
TRBV5-6	TRBJ2-7	ASNLLGGRTHEQY
TRBV11-2	TRBJ2-2	ASRRRTGGGTGELF
TRBV10-3	TRBJ1-6	AISERQHGSPLH
TRBV7-8	TRBJ1-4	ASSLAMGRELF
TRBV6-2/TRBV6-3	TRBJ2-1	ASSYGQGASNEQF
TRBV13	TRBJ1-2	ASSLGLEGDYGYT
TRBV11-1	TRBJ1-1	ASSSPRGAGSVNTEAF
TRBV6-1	TRBJ1-1	ASSPTGVETEAF
TRBV7-2	TRBJ2-1	ASSPAQRLAAYNEQF
TRBV25-1	TRBJ1-5	ASRKNRDRASNQPQH
TRBV18	TRBJ2-7	ASSSYGRGYEQY
TRBV18	TRBJ1-1	ASSRTITQGNTEAF
TRBV29-1	TRBJ2-1	SVGKGQNIYNEQF
TRBV9	TRBJ1-2	ASSVDREAYGYT
TRBV20-1	TRBJ1-6	SARDEVREGAYNSPLH
TRBV10-3	TRBJ2-2	ATGQEVQGELF
TRBV11-3	TRBJ2-5	ASSLRDAGTQY
TRBV7-9	TRBJ1-1	ASSFGGVGNTEAF
TRBV5-6	TRBJ2-3	ASSQPGQGVDTQY
TRBV12-3/TRBV12-4	TRBJ1-1	ASSFRRKNTEAF
TRBV29-1	TRBJ1-2	SVEDGVHGYT
TRBV6-6	TRBJ1-2	ASSYRDSYGYT
TRBV9	TRBJ2-2	ASSVGNTGELF
TRBV7-9	TRBJ1-2	ASRDRDFAIGYT
TRBV12-3/TRBV12-4	TRBJ2-3	ASNQKNQGTDTQY
TRBV18	TRBJ2-7	ASSPKVETYEQY
TRBV7-2	TRBJ2-4	ASSLATGSPKNIQY
TRBV29-1	TRBJ1-1	SVEDYTPTEAF
TRBV7-8	TRBJ1-3	ASTEMTRGNTIY
TRBV5-1	TRBJ2-1	ASSLEASGVYNEQF
TRBV7-6	TRBJ2-1	ASSFPLAGATGSYNEQF
TRBV20-1	TRBJ2-1	SAPAWDEQF
TRBV7-9	TRBJ2-1	ASSFRAPKGNEQF
TRBV5-1	TRBJ1-4	ASSAVANEKLF
TRBV4-3	TRBJ1-1	ASSQMGLPNTEAF
TRBV10-2	TRBJ2-3	ASSGTGGSADTQY
TRBV5-5	TRBJ2-7	ASSLDPGTTSYEQY
TRBV28	TRBJ2-3	ASSLRAADTQY
TRBV20-1	TRBJ2-3	SARIPGRGTDTQY
TRBV7-8	TRBJ1-1	ASSHARGRNTEAF
TRBV6-4	TRBJ2-5	ASSEGTADQETQY
TRBV5-1	TRBJ2-2	ASTLGKATNTGELF
TRBV15	TRBJ1-4	ATSRDQGTGEKLF
TRBV7-8	TRBJ2-7	ASNHDRDSEQY